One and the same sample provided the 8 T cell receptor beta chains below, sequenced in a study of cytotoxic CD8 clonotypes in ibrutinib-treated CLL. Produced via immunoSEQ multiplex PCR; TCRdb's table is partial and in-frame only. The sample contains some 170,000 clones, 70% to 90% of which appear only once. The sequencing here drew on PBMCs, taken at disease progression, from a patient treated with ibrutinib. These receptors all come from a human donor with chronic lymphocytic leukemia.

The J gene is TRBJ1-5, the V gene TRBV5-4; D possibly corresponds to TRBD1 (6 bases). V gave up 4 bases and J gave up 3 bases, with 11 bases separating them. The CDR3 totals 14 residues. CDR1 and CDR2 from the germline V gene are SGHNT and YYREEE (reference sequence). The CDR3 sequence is CASSRDTDNQPQHF. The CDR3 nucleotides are TGTGCCAGCAGCAGGGACACGGACAATCAGCCCCAGCATTTT.

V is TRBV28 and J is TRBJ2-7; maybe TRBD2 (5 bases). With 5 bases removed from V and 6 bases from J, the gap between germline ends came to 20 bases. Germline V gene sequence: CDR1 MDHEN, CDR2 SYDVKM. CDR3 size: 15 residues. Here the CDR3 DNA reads TGTGCCAGCAGTCCGGGTGCTAGCATTTTATTCGAGCAGTACTTC. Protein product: CASSPGASILFEQYF.

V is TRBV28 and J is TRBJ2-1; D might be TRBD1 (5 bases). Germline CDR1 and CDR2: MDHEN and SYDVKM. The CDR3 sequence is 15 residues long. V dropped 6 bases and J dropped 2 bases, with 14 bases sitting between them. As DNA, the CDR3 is TGTGCCAGCAGCGGGCAGGGAAACCCCTACAATGAGCAGTTCTTC. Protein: CASSGQGNPYNEQFF.

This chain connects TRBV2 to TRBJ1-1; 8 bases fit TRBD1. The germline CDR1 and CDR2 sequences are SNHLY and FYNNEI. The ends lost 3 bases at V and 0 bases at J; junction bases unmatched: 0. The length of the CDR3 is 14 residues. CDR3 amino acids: CASSEDRVNTEAFF. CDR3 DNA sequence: TGTGCCAGCAGTGAGGACAGGGTGAACACTGAAGCTTTCTTT. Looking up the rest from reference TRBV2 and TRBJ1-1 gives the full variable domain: EPEVTQTPSHQVTQMGQEVILRCVPISNHLYFYWYRQILGQKVEFLVSFYNNEISEKSEIFDDQFSVERPDGSNFTLKIRSTKLEDSAMYFCASSEDRVNTEAFFGQGTRLTVV.

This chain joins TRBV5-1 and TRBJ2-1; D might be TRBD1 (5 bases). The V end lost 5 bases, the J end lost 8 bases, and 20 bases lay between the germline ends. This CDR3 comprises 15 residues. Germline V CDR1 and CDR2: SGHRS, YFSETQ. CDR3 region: CASSQDGKGVDEQFF. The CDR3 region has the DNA TGCGCCAGCAGTCAGGATGGAAAAGGGGTTGATGAGCAGTTCTTC.

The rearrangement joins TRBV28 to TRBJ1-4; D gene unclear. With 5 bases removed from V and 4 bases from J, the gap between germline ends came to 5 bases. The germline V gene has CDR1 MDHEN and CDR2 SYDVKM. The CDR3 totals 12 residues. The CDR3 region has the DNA TGTGCCAGCAGTCCTTATAATGAAAAACTGTTTTTT. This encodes CASSPYNEKLFF.

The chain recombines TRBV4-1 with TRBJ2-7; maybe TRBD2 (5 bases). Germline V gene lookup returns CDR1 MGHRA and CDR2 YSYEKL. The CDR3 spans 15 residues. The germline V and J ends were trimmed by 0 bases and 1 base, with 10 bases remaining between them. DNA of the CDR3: TGCGCCAGCAGCCAAGAGTTGCCGGGATCCTACGAGCAGTACTTC. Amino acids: CASSQELPGSYEQYF.

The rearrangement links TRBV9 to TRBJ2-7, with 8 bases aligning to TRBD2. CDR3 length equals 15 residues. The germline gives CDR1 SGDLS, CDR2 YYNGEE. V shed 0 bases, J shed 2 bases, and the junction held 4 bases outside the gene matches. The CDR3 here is CASSVGPGGPYEQYF. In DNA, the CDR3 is TGTGCCAGCAGCGTAGGTCCGGGAGGGCCCTACGAGCAGTACTTC.